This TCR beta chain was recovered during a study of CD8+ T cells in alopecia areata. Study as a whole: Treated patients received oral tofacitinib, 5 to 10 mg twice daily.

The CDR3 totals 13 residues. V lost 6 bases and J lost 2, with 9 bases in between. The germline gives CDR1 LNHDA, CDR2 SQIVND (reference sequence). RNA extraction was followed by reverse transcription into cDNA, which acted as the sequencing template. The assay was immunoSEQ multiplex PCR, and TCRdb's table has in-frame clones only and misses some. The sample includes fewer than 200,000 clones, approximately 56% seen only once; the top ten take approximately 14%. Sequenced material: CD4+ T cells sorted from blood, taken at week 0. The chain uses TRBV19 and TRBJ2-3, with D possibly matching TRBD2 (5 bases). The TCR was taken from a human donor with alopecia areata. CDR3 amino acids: CASRKEVTDTQYF. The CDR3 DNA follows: TGTGCCAGTAGGAAGGAGGTCACAGATACGCAGTATTTT.